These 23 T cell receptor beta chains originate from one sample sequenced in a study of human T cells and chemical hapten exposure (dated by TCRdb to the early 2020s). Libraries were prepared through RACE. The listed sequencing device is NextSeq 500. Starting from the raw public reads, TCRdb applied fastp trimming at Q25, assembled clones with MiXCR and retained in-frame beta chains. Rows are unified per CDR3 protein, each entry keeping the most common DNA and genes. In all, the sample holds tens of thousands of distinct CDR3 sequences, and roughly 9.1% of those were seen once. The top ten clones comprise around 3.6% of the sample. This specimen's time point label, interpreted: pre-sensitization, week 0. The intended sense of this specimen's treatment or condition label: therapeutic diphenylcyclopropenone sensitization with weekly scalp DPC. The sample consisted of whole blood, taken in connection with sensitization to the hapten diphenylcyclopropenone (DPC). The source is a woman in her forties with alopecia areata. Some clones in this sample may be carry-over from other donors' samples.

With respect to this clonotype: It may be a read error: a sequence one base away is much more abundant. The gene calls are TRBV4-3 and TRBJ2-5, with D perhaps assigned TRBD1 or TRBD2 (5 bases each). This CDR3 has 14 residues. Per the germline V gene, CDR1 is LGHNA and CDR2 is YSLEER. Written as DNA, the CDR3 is TGCGCCAACAGCCAAGAGAGGGGTTACGAGACCCAGTACTTC. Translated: CANSQERGYETQYF.

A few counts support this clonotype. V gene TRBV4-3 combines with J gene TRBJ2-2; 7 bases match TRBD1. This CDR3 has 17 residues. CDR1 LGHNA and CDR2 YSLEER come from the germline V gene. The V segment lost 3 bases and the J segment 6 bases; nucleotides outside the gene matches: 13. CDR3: CASSHPMGTAVAGELFF. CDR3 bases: TGCGCCAGCAGCCACCCCATGGGGACAGCGGTGGCCGGGGAGCTGTTTTTT.

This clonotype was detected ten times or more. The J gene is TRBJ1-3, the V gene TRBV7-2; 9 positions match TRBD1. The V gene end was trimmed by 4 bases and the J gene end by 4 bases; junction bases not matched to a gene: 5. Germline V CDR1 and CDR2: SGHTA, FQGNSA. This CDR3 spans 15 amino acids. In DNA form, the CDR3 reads TGTGCCAGCAGCTCCTACAGGGGGCTGGGAAACACCATATATTTT. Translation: CASSSYRGLGNTIYF.

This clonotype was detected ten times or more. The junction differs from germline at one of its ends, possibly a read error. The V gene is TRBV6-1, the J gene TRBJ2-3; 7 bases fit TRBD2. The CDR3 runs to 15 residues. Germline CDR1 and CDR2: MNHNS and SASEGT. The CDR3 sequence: CASTRGDPGTDTQYF. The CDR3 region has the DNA TGTGCCAGCACCCGGGGGGACCCCGGCACGGATACGCAGTATTTT.

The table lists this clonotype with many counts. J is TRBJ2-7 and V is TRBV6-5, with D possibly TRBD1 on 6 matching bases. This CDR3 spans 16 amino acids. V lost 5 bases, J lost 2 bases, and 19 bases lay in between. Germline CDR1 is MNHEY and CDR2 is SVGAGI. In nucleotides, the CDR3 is TGTGCCAGCAGTAGGGACATAGAAACAGTACCCTACGAGCAGTACTTC. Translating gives CASSRDIETVPYEQYF.

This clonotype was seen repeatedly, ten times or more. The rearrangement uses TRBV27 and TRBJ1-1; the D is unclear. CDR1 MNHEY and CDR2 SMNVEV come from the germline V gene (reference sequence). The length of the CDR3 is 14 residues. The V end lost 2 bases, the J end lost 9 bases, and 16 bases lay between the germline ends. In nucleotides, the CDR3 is TGTGCCAGCAGTTTAAAGGCGGCAGACGGTAAAGCTTTCTTT. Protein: CASSLKAADGKAFF.

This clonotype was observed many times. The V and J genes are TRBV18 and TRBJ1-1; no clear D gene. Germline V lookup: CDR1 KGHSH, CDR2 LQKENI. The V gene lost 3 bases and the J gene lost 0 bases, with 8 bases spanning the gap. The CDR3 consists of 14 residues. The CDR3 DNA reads TGTGCCAGCTCACCGGATCAGCTGAACACTGAAGCTTTCTTT. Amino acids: CASSPDQLNTEAFF.

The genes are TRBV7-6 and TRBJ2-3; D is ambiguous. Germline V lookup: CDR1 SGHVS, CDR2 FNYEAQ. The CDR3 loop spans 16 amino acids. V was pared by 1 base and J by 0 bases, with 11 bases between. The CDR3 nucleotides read TGTGCCAGCAGCTTAGTCGGCTCCACTAGCACAGATACGCAGTATTTT. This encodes CASSLVGSTSTDTQYF.

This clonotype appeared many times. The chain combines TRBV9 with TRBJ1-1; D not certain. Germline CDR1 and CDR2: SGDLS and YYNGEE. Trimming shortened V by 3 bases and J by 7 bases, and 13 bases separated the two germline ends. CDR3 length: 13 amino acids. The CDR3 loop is CASSATYSSEAFF. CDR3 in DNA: TGTGCCAGCAGCGCCACTTATAGCAGTGAAGCTTTCTTT.

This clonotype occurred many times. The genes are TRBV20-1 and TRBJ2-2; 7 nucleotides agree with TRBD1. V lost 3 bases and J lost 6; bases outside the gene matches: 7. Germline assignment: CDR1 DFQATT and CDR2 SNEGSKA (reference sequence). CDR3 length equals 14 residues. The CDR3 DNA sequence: TGCAGTGCTAGTATAGGGGGCGAGGCCGGGGAGCTGTTTTTT. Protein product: CSASIGGEAGELFF.

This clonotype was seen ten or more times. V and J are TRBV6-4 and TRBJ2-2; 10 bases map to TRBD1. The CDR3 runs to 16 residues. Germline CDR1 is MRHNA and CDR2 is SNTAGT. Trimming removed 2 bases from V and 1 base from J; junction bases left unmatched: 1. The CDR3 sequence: CASSDGTGVNTGELFF. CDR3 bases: TGTGCCAGCAGTGACGGGACAGGGGTGAACACCGGGGAGCTGTTTTTT.

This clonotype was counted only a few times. CDR3 protein: CASSETASYGYTF. The CDR3, as DNA: TGCGCCAGCAGTGAGACAGCCTCCTATGGCTACACCTTC. The chain has TRBV10-1 and TRBJ1-2; no reliable D call. With 2 bases removed from V and 4 bases from J, the gap between germline ends came to 8 bases. CDR1 is WNHNN, CDR2 SYGVQD, per germline (reference sequence). The CDR3 runs to 13 residues.

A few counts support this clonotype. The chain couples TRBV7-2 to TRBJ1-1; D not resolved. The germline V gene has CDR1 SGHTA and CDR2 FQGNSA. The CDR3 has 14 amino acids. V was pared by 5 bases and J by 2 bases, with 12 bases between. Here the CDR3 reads CASSMDARNTEAFF. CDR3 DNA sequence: TGTGCCAGCAGCATGGATGCCAGAAACACTGAAGCTTTCTTT.

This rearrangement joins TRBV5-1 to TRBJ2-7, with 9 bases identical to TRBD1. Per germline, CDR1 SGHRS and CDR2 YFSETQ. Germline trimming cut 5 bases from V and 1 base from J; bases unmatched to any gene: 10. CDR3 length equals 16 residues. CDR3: CASSLAAGTGSYEQYF. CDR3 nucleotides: TGCGCCAGCAGTCTGGCGGCCGGGACAGGGTCCTACGAGCAGTACTTC.

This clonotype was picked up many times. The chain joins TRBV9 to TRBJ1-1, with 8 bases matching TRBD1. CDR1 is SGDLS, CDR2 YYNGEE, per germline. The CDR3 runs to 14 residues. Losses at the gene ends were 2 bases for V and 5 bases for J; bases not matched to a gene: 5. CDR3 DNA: TGTGCCAGCAGCGTTAGTACAGGGGGGACTGAAGCTTTCTTT. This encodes CASSVSTGGTEAFF.

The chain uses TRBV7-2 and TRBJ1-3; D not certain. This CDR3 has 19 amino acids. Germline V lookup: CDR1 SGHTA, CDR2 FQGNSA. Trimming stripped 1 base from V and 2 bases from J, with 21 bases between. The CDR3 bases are TGTGCCAGCAGCTTAGTCTGGGTCGGTCTGGAGTCGGCTGGAAACACCATATATTTT. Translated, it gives CASSLVWVGLESAGNTIYF.

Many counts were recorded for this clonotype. CDR3 nucleotide sequence: TGTGCCAGCAGCGTAACAGGGGGGAGAAGCTACACCTTC. It is translated as CASSVTGGRSYTF. The chain recombines TRBV9 with TRBJ1-2, with 8 bases lining up with TRBD1. The CDR3 is 13 amino acids. Germline-derived CDR1 and CDR2 are SGDLS and YYNGEE. J gave up 9 bases and V 1 base, and 5 bases lay outside the gene matches.

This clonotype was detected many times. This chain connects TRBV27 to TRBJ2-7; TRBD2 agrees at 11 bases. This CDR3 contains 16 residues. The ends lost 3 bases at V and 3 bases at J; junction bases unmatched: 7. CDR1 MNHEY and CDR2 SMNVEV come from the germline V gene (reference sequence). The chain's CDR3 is CASSFTGTSGLYEQYF. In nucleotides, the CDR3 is TGTGCCAGCAGTTTTACCGGGACTAGCGGACTCTACGAGCAGTACTTC.

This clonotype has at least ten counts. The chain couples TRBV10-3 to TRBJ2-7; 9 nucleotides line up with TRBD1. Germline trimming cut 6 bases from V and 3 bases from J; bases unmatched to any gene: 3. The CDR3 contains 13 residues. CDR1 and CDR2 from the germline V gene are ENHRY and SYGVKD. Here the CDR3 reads CAIRRTGDYEQYF. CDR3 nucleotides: TGTGCCATCAGACGGACAGGGGACTACGAGCAGTACTTC.

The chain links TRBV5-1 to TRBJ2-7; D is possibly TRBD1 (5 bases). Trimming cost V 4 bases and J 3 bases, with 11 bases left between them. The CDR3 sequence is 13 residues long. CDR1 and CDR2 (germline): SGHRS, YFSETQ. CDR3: CASSNDRVYEQYF. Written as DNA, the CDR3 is TGCGCCAGCAGCAACGACAGAGTCTACGAGCAGTACTTC.

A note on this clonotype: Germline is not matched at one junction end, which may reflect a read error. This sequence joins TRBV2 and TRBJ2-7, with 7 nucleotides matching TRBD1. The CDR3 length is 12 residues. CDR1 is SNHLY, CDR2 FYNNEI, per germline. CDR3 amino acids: CASSTTGKGQNF. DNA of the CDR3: TGTGCCAGCAGTACGACAGGGAAGGGTCAGAACTTC.

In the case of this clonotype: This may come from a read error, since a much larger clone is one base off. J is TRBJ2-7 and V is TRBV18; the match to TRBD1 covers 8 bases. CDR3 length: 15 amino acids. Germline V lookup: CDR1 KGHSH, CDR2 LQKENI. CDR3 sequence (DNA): TGTGCCAGCCCACCGCAGGGGGCCCGCCCCAACGAGCAGTACTTC. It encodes CASPPQGARPNEQYF.

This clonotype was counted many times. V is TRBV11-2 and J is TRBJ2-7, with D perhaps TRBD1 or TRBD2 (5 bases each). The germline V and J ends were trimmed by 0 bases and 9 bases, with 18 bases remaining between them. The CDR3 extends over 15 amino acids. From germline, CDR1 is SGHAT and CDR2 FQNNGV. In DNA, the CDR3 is TGTGCCAGCAGCTTAGATCTTCCCTATCCTGGGGGGCAGTACTTC. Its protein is CASSLDLPYPGGQYF.